This is a list of T cell receptor beta chains from one sample in a study of blood T cell repertoires in COVID-19. Sequencing was performed with immunoSEQ multiplex PCR; in TCRdb, only in-frame clones are kept and a portion is missing. The sample holds 150,000 to 200,000 clones, roughly 82% seen once. The sample was peripheral blood. These receptors came from a middle-aged woman with COVID-19, enrolled during active disease. CDR3s include the opening cysteine and the closing phenylalanine or tryptophan. D genes are given only for firm matches. Expanded clones get a size class; other rows say once, few or many, or leave the size out.

TRBJ1-1	NA	NA	TRBV10-2	CAAGGRLNTEAFF	TGCGCCGCCGGAGGACGGTTGAACACTGAAGCTTTCTTT
TRBJ2-2	TRBD1	NA	TRBV5-4	CASSVGTEDGELFF	TGTGCCAGCAGCGTAGGGACAGAAGACGGGGAGCTGTTTTTT
TRBJ1-1	NA	NA	TRBV4-2	CASSQADSLNTEAFF	TGTGCCAGCAGCCAAGCGGACAGCTTGAACACTGAAGCTTTCTTT
TRBJ1-6	NA	NA	TRBV27	CASSSYYNSPLHF	TGTGCCAGCAGTTCCTACTATAATTCACCCCTCCACTTT
TRBJ1-6	TRBD1	NA	TRBV18	CASSAGTDLSPLHF	TGTGCCAGCTCTGCCGGGACAGACTTATCACCCCTCCACTTT
TRBJ1-1	TRBD1	NA	TRBV18	CASSPGQGSTEAFF	TGTGCCAGCTCACCTGGACAGGGCAGCACTGAAGCTTTCTTT
TRBJ1-4	NA	NA	TRBV19	CASKITGKLFF	TGTGCCAGCAAAATCACAGGAAAACTGTTTTTT
TRBJ1-5	NA	NA	TRBV28	CAVCFGRSGSGYQPQHF	TGTGCGGTCTGTTTTGGCCGCAGCGGCTCTGGGTATCAGCCCCAGCATTTT
TRBJ2-5	NA	NA	TRBV28	CASSRIGDSGGRETQYF	TGTGCCAGCAGCCGTATAGGGGATAGCGGAGGACGAGAGACCCAGTACTTC
TRBJ1-5	NA	many	TRBV19	CASSIQGLGQPQHF	TGTGCCAGTAGTATACAGGGGTTGGGTCAGCCCCAGCATTTT
TRBJ2-3	TRBD2	NA	TRBV25-1	CASSGGGDTQYF	TGTGCCAGCAGTGGGGGGGGAGATACGCAGTATTTT
TRBJ2-1	NA	once	TRBV7-9	CASSPNIGLGKNNEQFF	TGTGCCAGCAGCCCCAATATAGGATTGGGCAAGAACAATGAGCAGTTCTTC
TRBJ1-1	NA	few	TRBV5-8	CASKWGVTEAFF	TGTGCCAGCAAGTGGGGCGTCACTGAAGCTTTCTTT
TRBJ1-2	TRBD1	NA	TRBV6-5	CASSPRGQGPYGYTF	TGTGCCAGCAGTCCCCGTGGACAGGGACCTTATGGCTACACCTTC
TRBJ2-7	TRBD1	NA	TRBV7-3	CASLGQGNNYEYF	TGTGCCAGCTTGGGACAGGGCAATAATTATGAGTACTTC
TRBJ1-2	NA	NA	TRBV5-6	CASIPRVWQGGGYTF	TGTGCCAGCATCCCCCGGGTTTGGCAGGGAGGTGGCTACACCTTC
TRBJ1-2	NA	NA	TRBV3-1/TRBV3-2	CASSQDPNSPHYGYTF	TGTGCCAGCAGCCAAGATCCCAACAGCCCGCACTATGGCTACACCTTC
TRBJ2-1	TRBD1	few	TRBV6-1	CASSEGDSHNEQFF	TGTGCCAGCAGTGAAGGGGACAGCCACAATGAGCAGTTCTTC
TRBJ2-2	NA	NA	TRBV28	CASLRGTGELFF	TGTGCCAGCCTCCGGGGCACCGGGGAGCTGTTTTTT
TRBJ1-6	TRBD1	many	TRBV5-1	CASSPPGQGNSPLHF	TGCGCCAGCAGCCCGCCGGGACAGGGAAATTCACCCCTCCACTTT
TRBJ2-4	TRBD2	NA	TRBV6-1	CASSEWETSLKNF	TGTGCCAGCAGTGAATGGGAGACTAGCTTAAAAAACTTC
TRBJ2-2	TRBD1	NA	TRBV7-3	CASSSNRGPAGELFF	TGTGCCAGCAGCTCAAACAGGGGACCCGCCGGGGAGCTGTTTTTT
TRBJ2-1	NA	NA	TRBV9	CASSAGPTGNEQFF	TGTGCCAGCAGCGCGGGACCTACAGGGAATGAGCAGTTCTTC
TRBJ2-1	NA	once	TRBV6-6	CASGNLAHEQFF	TGTGCCAGCGGCAATCTCGCCCATGAGCAGTTCTTC
TRBJ1-1	NA	NA	TRBV2	CASRPGGTEAFF	TGTGCCAGCAGACCCGGGGGGACTGAAGCTTTCTTT